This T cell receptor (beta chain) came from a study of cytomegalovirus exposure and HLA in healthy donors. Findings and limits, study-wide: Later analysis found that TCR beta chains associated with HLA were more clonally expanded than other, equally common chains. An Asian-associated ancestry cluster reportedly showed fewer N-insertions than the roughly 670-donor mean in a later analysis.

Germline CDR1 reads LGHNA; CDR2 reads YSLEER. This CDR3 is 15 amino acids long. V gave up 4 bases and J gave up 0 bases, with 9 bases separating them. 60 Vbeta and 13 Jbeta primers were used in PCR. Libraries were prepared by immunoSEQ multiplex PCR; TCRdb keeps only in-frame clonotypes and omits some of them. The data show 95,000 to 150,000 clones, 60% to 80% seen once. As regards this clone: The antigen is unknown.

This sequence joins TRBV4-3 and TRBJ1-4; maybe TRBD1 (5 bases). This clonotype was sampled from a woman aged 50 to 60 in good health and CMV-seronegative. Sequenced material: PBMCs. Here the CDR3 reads CASSLSGATNEKLFF. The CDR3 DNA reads TGCGCCAGCAGCCTTTCGGGGGCAACTAATGAAAAACTGTTTTTT.